This note documents a single T cell receptor beta chain sequence. Its cognate antigen is unknown. These data originate in a study of response to subunit inactivated influenza vaccine. Study-level findings and limits: Few new T cells, the authors suggested, are recruited by each seasonal influenza vaccination.

Germline V lookup: CDR1 SGDLS, CDR2 YYNGEE. V shed 1 base and J 0 bases; nucleotides not matched to a gene: 14. This CDR3 comprises 19 residues. From the RT-PCR reads, TCRdb called clonotypes with MiXCR, one entry per CDR3 protein. The sample lists about 780,000 distinct CDR3 sequences, about 18% occurring once. The material sequenced was PBMCs from blood, taken roughly 5 days after vaccination. J is TRBJ2-3 and V is TRBV9; 7 positions match TRBD1. This sequence was found in a man aged 50-59 years who received an inactivated influenza vaccine. CDR3 region: CASSVNFDRDTSSTDTQYF. The CDR3 nucleotides read TGTGCCAGCAGCGTAAATTTCGACAGGGACACATCTAGCACAGATACGCAGTATTTT.